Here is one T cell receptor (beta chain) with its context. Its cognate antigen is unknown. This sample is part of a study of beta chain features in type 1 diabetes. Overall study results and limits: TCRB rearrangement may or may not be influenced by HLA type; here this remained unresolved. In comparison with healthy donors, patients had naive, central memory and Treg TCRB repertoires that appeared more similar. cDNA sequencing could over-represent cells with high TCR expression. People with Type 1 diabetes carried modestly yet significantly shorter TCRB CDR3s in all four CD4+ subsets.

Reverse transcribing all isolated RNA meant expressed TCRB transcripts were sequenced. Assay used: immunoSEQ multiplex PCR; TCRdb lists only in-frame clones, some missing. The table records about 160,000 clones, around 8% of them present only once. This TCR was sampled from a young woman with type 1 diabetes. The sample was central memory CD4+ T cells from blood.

The CDR3 protein is CASSASTGEQFF. Here the CDR3 DNA reads TGTGCCAGCTCAGCGTCGACTGGTGAGCAGTTCTTC. The chain is built from TRBV18 and TRBJ2-1, with no clear D. Germline CDR1 and CDR2: KGHSH and LQKENI. The CDR3 length is 12 residues. V lost 5 bases, J lost 9 bases, and 11 bases lay in between.